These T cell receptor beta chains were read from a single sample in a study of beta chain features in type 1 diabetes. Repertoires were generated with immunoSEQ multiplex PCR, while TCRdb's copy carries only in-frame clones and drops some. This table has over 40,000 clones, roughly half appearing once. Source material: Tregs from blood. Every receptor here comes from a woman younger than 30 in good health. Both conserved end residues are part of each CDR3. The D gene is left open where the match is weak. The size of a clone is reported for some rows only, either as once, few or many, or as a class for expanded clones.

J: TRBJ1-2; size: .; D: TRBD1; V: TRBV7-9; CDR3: CASSLGQAPRGYTF; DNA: TGTGCCAGCAGCTTGGGACAGGCGCCCCGAGGCTACACCTTC
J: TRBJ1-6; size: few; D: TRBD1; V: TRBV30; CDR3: CAWNDRGPATALHF; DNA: TGTGCCTGGAATGACAGGGGGCCTGCCACGGCCCTCCACTTT
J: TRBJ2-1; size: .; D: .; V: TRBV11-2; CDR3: CASRVNLYRADRWGEQFF; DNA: TGTGCCAGCAGAGTAAACCTTTACCGAGCCGACAGGTGGGGTGAGCAGTTCTTC
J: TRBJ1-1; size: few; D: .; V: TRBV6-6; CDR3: CASSPTEMNTEAFF; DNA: TGTGCCAGCAGCCCGACAGAAATGAACACTGAAGCTTTCTTT
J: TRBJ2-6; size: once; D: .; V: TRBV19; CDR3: CASSIGTGRYSGANVLTF; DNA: TGTGCCAGTAGTATAGGTACAGGGCGATACTCTGGGGCCAACGTCCTGACTTTC
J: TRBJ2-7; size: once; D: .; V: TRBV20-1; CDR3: CSASLSYEQYF; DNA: TGCAGTGCTAGCTTGAGCTACGAGCAGTACTTC
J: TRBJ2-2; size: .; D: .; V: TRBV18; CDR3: CASSPISGKNTGELFF; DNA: TGTGCCAGCTCACCGATATCCGGGAAGAACACCGGGGAGCTGTTTTTT
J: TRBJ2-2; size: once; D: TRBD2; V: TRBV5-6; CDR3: CASSRDATSGIRGTGELFF; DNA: TGTGCCAGCAGCCGGGACGCGACTAGCGGGATTCGGGGCACCGGGGAGCTGTTTTTT
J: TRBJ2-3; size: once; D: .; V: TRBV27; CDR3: CASSSTPFTPGSSLTQYF; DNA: TGTGCCAGCAGTTCGACCCCCTTTACGCCGGGATCATCGCTTACGCAGTATTTT
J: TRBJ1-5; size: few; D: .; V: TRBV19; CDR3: CASSTLLLSLSNQPQHF; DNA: TGTGCCAGTAGTACTTTACTCTTATCCTTGAGCAATCAGCCCCAGCATTTT
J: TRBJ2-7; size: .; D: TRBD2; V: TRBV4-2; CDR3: CASSDRTSGRVQFYEQYF; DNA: TGTGCCAGCAGCGACCGGACTAGCGGGAGAGTCCAATTCTACGAGCAGTACTTC
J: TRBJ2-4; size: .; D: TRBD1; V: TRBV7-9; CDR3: CASSFDRGKNIQYF; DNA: TGTGCCAGCAGCTTCGACAGGGGGAAAAACATTCAGTACTTC
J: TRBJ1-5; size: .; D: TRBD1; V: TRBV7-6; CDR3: CASSFEGQGGQPQHF; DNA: TGTGCCAGCAGCTTCGAAGGACAGGGAGGACAGCCCCAGCATTTT
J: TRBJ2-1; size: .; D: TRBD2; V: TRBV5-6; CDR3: CASTVSGRDNEQFF; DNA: TGTGCCAGCACCGTCAGCGGGAGGGACAATGAGCAGTTCTTC
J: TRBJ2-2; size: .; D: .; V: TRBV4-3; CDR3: CASSQDLASENTGELFF; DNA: TGCGCCAGCAGCCAAGACCTAGCAAGCGAGAACACCGGGGAGCTGTTTTTT
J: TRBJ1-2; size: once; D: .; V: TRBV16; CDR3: CASSTTGGYTF; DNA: TGTGCCAGCAGCACCACGGGAGGCTACACCTTC
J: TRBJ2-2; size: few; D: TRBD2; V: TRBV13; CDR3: CASSLEAGVTTGELFF; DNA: TGTGCCAGCAGCTTAGAAGCGGGAGTAACCACCGGGGAGCTGTTTTTT
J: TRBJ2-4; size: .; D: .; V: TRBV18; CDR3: CASSRGQPHYILAKNIQYF; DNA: TGTGCCAGCTCACGCGGCCAGCCGCACTACATTCTAGCCAAAAACATTCAGTACTTC
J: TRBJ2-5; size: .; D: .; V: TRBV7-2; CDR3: CASSLAGVLRQETQYF; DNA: TGTGCCAGCAGCTTAGCAGGGGTTTTACGGCAAGAGACCCAGTACTTC
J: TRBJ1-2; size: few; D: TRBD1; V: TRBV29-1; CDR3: CSVDRQGSANYGYTF; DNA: TGCAGCGTTGATCGACAGGGTTCGGCTAACTATGGCTACACCTTC
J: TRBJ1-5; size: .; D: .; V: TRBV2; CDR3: CASRLDNQPQHF; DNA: TGTGCCAGCAGATTAGACAATCAGCCCCAGCATTTT
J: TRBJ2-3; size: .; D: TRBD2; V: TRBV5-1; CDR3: CASSLDVGGADTQYF; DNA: TGCGCCAGCAGCTTGGATGTGGGAGGGGCGGATACGCAGTATTTT
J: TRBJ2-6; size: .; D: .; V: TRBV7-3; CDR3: CASSPGGLGGANVLTF; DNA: TGTGCCAGCAGCCCCGGAGGCCTGGGAGGGGCCAACGTCCTGACTTTC
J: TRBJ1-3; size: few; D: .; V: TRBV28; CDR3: CASRPGAGNTIYF; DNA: TGTGCCAGCAGACCGGGAGCTGGAAACACCATATATTTT
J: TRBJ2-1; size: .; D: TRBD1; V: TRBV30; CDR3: CAWSVPQRRTGGRNEQFF; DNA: TGTGCCTGGAGTGTGCCCCAGAGAAGGACAGGGGGTCGGAATGAGCAGTTCTTC
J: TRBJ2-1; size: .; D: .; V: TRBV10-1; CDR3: CASSEAWTAYNEQFF; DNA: TGCGCCAGCAGTGAGGCCTGGACAGCCTACAATGAGCAGTTCTTC
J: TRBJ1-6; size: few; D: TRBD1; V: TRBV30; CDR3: CAWSTGTGSSPLHF; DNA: TGTGCCTGGAGTACCGGGACAGGGAGTTCACCCCTCCACTTT
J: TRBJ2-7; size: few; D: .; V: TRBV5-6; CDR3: CASSWGDEQYF; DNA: TGTGCCAGCAGCTGGGGGGACGAGCAGTACTTC
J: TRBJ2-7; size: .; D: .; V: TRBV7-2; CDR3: CASSLSGREAYEQYF; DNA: TGTGCCAGCAGCTTAAGTGGCAGGGAAGCCTACGAGCAGTACTTC
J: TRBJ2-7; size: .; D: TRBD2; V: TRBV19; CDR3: CASSSLAGGEQYF; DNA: TGTGCCAGTAGTAGCCTAGCGGGAGGTGAGCAGTACTTC
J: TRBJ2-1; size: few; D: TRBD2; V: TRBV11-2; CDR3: CASSPPGLASSYNEQFF; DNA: TGTGCCAGCAGCCCCCCGGGACTAGCGAGCTCCTACAATGAGCAGTTCTTC
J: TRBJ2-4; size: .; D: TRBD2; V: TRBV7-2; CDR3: CASRPGDSGLKNIQYF; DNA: TGTGCCAGCCGTCCGGGAGATAGCGGGCTAAAAAACATTCAGTACTTC